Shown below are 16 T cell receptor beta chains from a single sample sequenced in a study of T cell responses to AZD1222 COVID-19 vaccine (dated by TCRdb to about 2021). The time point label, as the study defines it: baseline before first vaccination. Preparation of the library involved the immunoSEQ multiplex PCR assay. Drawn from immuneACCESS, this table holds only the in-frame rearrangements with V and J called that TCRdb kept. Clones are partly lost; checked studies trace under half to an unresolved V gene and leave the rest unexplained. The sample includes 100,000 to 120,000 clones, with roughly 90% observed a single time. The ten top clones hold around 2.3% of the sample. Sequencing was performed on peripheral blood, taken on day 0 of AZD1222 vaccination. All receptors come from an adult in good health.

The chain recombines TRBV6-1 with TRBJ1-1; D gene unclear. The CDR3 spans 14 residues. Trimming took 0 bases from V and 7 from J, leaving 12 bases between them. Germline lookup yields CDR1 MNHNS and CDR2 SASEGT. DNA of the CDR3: TGTGCCAGCAGTGAAGCAAAGGGCGCCCTTGAAGCTTTCTTT. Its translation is CASSEAKGALEAFF.

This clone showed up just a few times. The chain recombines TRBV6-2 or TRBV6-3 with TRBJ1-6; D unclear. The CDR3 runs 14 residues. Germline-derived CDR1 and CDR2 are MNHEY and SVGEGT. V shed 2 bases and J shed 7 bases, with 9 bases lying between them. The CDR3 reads CASSYVMGNSPLHF. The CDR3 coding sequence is TGTGCCAGCAGTTACGTGATGGGGAATTCACCCCTCCACTTT.

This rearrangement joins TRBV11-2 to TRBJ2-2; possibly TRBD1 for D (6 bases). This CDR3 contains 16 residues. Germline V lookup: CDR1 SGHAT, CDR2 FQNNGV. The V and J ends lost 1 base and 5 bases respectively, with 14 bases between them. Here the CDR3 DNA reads TGTGCCAGCAGCTTAGGGGGGCCTCTCGGGACCGGGGAGCTGTTTTTT. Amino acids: CASSLGGPLGTGELFF.

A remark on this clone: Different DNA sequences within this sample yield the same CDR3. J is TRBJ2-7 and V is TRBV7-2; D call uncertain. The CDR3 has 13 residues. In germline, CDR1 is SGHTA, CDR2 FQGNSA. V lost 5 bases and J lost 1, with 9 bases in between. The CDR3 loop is CASSLGRSYEQYF. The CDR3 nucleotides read TGTGCCAGCAGCCTGGGCAGATCCTACGAGCAGTACTTC.

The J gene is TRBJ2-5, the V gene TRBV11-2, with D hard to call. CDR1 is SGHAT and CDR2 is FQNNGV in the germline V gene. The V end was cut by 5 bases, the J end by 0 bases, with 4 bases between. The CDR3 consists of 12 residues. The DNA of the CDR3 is TGTGCCAGCAGCCCAAACCAAGAGACCCAGTACTTC. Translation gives CASSPNQETQYF.

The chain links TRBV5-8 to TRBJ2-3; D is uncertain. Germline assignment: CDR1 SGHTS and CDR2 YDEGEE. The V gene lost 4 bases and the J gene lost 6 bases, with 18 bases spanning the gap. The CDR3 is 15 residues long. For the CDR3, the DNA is TGTGCCAGCAGCCGCATAGAAGTCAAGACGGATACGCAGTATTTT. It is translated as CASSRIEVKTDTQYF. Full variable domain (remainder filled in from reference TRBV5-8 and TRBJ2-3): EAGVTQSPTHLIKTRGQQATLRCSPISGHTSVYWYQQALGLGLQFLLWYDEGEERNRGNFPPRFSGRQFPNYSSELNVNALELEDSALYLCASSRIEVKTDTQYFGPGTRLTVL.

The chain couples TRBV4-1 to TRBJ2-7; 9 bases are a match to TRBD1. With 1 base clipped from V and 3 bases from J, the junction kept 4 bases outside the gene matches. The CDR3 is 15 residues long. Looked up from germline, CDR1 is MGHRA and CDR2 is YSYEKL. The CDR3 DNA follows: TGCGCCAGCAGCCAAGTTGAGGACAGGGGCTACGAGCAGTACTTC. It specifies CASSQVEDRGYEQYF.

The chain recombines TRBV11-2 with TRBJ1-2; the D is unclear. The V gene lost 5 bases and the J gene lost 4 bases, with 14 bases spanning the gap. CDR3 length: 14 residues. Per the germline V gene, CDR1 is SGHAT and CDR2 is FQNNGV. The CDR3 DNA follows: TGTGCCAGCAGCCCCCAGCCTTCTAGCTATGGCTACACCTTC. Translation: CASSPQPSSYGYTF.

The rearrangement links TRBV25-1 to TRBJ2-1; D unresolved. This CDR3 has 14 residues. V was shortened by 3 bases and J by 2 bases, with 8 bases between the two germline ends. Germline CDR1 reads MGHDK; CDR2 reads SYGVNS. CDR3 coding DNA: TGTGCCAGCAGTGACGGGTGGGCCTACAATGAGCAGTTCTTC. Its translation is CASSDGWAYNEQFF. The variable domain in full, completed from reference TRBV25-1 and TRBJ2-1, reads EADIYQTPRYLVIGTGKKITLECSQTMGHDKMYWYQQDPGMELHLIHYSYGVNSTEKGDLSSESTVSRIRTEHFPLTLESARPSHTSQYLCASSDGWAYNEQFFGPGTRLTVL.

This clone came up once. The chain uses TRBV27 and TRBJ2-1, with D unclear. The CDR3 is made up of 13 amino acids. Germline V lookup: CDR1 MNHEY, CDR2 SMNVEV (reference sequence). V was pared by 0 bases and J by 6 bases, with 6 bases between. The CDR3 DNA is TGTGCCAGCAGTTTATCCCTTATCAATGAGCAGTTCTTC. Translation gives CASSLSLINEQFF.

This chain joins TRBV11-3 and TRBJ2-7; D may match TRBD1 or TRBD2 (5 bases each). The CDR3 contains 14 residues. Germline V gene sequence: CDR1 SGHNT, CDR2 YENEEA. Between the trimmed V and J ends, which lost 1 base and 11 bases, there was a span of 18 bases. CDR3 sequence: CASSLGRAGDGEYF. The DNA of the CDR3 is TGTGCCAGCAGCTTAGGCCGGGCTGGGGACGGTGAGTACTTC.

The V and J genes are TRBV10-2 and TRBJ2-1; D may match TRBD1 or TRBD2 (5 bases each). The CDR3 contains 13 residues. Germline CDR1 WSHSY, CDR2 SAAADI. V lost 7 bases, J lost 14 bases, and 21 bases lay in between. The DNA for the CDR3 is TGCGCCAGCAACGAGGCGGTATGGGGGAAAAAGTTCTTC. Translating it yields CASNEAVWGKKFF.

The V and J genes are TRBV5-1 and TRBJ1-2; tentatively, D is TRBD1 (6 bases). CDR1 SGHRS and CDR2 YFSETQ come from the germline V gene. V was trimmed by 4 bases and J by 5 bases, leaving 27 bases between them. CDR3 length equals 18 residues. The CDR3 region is CASSGESTGEWPKYGYTF. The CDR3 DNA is TGCGCCAGCAGCGGGGAATCGACAGGAGAATGGCCAAAGTATGGCTACACCTTC.

CDR3: CASSSLQAGNTIYF. The CDR3 DNA reads TGTGCCAGCAGCTCCCTCCAGGCTGGAAACACCATATATTTT. The chain uses TRBV11-3 and TRBJ1-3; D gene ambiguous. V was shortened by 4 bases and J by 2 bases, with 9 bases between the two germline ends. Germline loops: CDR1 SGHNT, CDR2 YENEEA. The CDR3 is made up of 14 amino acids.

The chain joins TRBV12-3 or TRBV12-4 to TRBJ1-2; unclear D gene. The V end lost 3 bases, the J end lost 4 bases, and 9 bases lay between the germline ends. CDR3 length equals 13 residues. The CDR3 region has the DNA TGTGCCAGCAGTTTGAAGGCAGCCTATGGCTACACCTTC. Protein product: CASSLKAAYGYTF.

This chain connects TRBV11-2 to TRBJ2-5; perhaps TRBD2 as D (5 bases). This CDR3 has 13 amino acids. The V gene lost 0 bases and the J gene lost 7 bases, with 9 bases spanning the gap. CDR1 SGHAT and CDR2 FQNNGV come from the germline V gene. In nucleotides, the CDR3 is TGTGCCAGCAGCTTAGAGGCCGCGGGGACCCAGTACTTC. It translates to CASSLEAAGTQYF. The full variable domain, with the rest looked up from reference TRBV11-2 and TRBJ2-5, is EAGVAQSPRYKIIEKRQSVAFWCNPISGHATLYWYQQILGQGPKLLIQFQNNGVVDDSQLPKDRFSAERLKGVDSTLKIQPAKLEDSAVYLCASSLEAAGTQYFGPGTRLLVL.